This T cell receptor (beta chain) originates from a study of regulatory T cells. Study-level results: Hydrophobic residues at CDR3 positions 6 and 7 were enriched in conventional CD4+ T cells of CD3G-deficient patients.

The primer mix had 52 TRBV and 13 TRBJ primers. Sequencing was performed with immunoSEQ multiplex PCR; in TCRdb, only in-frame clones are kept and a portion is missing. This sample has some 30,000 clones, with about 93% found just once. All CD3G-deficient patients showed autoimmunity, more severe in two. Patients, 2 to 39 years old, had expanded memory T-cell proportions. CD4+ cells were sorted into CD25-high CD127-low regulatory cells and CD25-low CD127-high conventional cells. As concerns this clone: Antigen: not known.

The sample was conventional CD4+ T cells sorted from blood. This clonotype was sampled from a child between 2 and 9 years old with CD3G deficiency.

The CDR3 reads CASLDRATLAQYF. The CDR3 DNA is TGTGCCAGCCTGGACAGGGCGACTTTGGCCCAGTACTTC. The chain carries TRBV28 and TRBJ2-5; 8 bases are a match to TRBD1. Germline CDR1 is MDHEN and CDR2 is SYDVKM. The CDR3 contains 13 residues. After removal of 8 bases from V and 9 bases from J, the junction contained 11 bases not matched to a gene.